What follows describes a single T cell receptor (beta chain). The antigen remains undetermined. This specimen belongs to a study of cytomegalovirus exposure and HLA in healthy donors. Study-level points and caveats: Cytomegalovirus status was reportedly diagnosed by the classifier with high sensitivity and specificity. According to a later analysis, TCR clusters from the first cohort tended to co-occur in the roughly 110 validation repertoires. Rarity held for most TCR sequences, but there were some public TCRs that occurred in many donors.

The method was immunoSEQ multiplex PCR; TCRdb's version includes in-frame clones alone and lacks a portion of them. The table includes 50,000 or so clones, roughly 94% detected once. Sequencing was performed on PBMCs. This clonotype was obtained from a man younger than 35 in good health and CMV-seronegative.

The CDR3 sequence is CASSPMRHKGDQPQHF. The CDR3 nucleotides are TGTGCCAGCAGTCCCATGAGGCACAAGGGGGATCAGCCCCAGCATTTT. This chain connects TRBV28 to TRBJ1-5, with D possibly being TRBD1 (6 bases). The CDR3 contains 16 residues. Per the germline V gene, CDR1 is MDHEN and CDR2 is SYDVKM. Trimming removed 5 bases at V and 5 bases at J, with 19 bases between.